This T cell receptor (beta chain) was recovered during a study of response to subunit inactivated influenza vaccine. Germline V gene lookup returns CDR1 LGHDT and CDR2 YNNKEL (reference sequence). The V segment lost 4 bases and the J segment 7 bases; nucleotides outside the gene matches: 12. The CDR3 length is 15 residues. The table lists this clonotype with a few counts. TCRdb called the RT-PCR reads again in MiXCR, with one record for every CDR3 protein. The sample records a few hundred thousand distinct CDR3 sequences, about 10% being singletons. These data were also reused for a study on T cells expressing NK-cell markers. According to that study: Scientists made TCR beta cDNA using 5'RACE template switching with UMIs.

This chain connects TRBV3-1 to TRBJ2-7; TRBD1 matches at 8 bases. The specimen comprised PBMCs from blood, sampled on the day of vaccination. The source of this sequence is a man aged 45-65 years who received an inactivated influenza vaccine. The CDR3: CASSPRDRNLWEQYF. As DNA, the CDR3 is TGTGCCAGCAGCCCCCGGGACAGGAACCTTTGGGAGCAGTACTTC.